The 2 T cell receptor beta chains in this list originate from one sample, sequenced in a study of blood T cell repertoires in COVID-19. Only in-frame clones appear in the TCRdb table, and some are missing; sequencing was by immunoSEQ multiplex PCR. The sample contains fewer than 200,000 clones, roughly 87% of which appear only once. What was sequenced was PBMCs or T cells enriched from blood (not recorded which). These receptors were taken from a human donor with acute COVID-19. The donor label of this sample is uncertain.

The chain joins TRBV4-1 to TRBJ2-7; 9 bases are shared with TRBD2. CDR3 length equals 17 residues. The germline V gene encodes CDR1 MGHRA and CDR2 YSYEKL. Germline trimming cut 4 bases from V and 3 bases from J; bases unmatched to any gene: 13. CDR3: CASSRALLAGNNYEQYF. CDR3 sequence (DNA): TGCGCCAGCAGCCGAGCCCTTCTAGCGGGGAACAACTACGAGCAGTACTTC.

The chain carries TRBV10-3 and TRBJ1-4; TRBD1 might be the D (6 bases). V was pared by 2 bases and J by 1 base, with 11 bases between. Germline CDR1 and CDR2: ENHRY and SYGVKD. The CDR3 contains 16 residues. CDR3 sequence (DNA): TGTGCCATCAGTGAGACAGGGACGGGAACTAATGAAAAACTGTTTTTT. Translating it yields CAISETGTGTNEKLFF.